Following are 25 T cell receptor beta chains from one sample sequenced in a study of shared clonotypes between healthy human individuals. The protocol was immunoSEQ multiplex PCR, while the TCRdb copy is restricted to in-frame clones and leaves out a portion. The sample carries about 650,000 clones, around 95% recorded once. Naive CD8 cells comprised CD45RO-negative, CCR7-positively selected cells, excluding terminally differentiated effector memory CD45RA+ cells. The specimen sequenced was naive CD8+ T cells sorted from blood. Source of these receptors: a woman in her 30s in good health.

This clone was recorded once. V and J are TRBV27 and TRBJ1-2; no firm D call. From germline, CDR1 is MNHEY and CDR2 SMNVEV (reference sequence). V was pared by 6 bases and J by 3 bases, with 20 bases between. The CDR3 spans 16 residues. CDR3 sequence: CASSHSRFRPDYGYTF. The CDR3 DNA sequence: TGTGCCAGCAGCCATTCCAGGTTTCGGCCGGACTATGGCTACACCTTC.

The chain joins TRBV29-1 to TRBJ2-1; D is uncertain. The V end was cut by 3 bases, the J end by 4 bases, with 13 bases between. CDR1 is SQVTM and CDR2 is ANQGSEA in the germline V gene. CDR3 length equals 14 residues. CDR3 DNA sequence: TGCAGCGTTGATTATCCGGCAGGTTACAATGAGCAGTTCTTC. Translation: CSVDYPAGYNEQFF.

The chain is built from TRBV19 and TRBJ2-5; 7 bases map to TRBD1. The end of the DNA is better explained by TRBJ2-7, so the J call may be wrong. Germline values: CDR1 LNHDA, CDR2 SQIVND (reference sequence). CDR3 length: 14 residues. The CDR3 sequence: CASSPGQVTYEQYF. The CDR3 DNA follows: TGTGCCAGTAGCCCCGGACAGGTTACCTACGAGCAGTACTTC.

The chain is built from TRBV7-8 and TRBJ2-7, with D perhaps assigned TRBD1 or TRBD2 (5 bases each). Germline V gene sequence: CDR1 SGHVS, CDR2 FQNEAQ. The CDR3 loop spans 13 amino acids. V was pared by 5 bases and J by 2 bases, with 10 bases between. The CDR3 nucleotides read TGTGCCAGCAGCCCGGGACCGGCCTACGAGCAGTACTTC. Residues: CASSPGPAYEQYF. Combining the CDR3 with reference TRBV7-8 and TRBJ2-7 gives the whole variable domain GAGVSQSPRYKVAKRGQDVALRCDPISGHVSLFWYQQALGQGPEFLTYFQNEAQLDKSGLPSDRFFAERPEGSVSTLKIQRTQQEDSAVYLCASSPGPAYEQYFGPGTRLTVT.

V and J are TRBV28 and TRBJ2-3; D gene unclear. Germline V CDR1 and CDR2: MDHEN, SYDVKM. Deletions cut 3 bases from V and 0 bases from J, with 10 bases between. This CDR3 is 15 amino acids long. The DNA for the CDR3 is TGTGCCAGCAGTTTGGCCGGCTTGAGCACAGATACGCAGTATTTT. Translating gives CASSLAGLSTDTQYF.

The chain combines TRBV7-9 with TRBJ2-7; D gene uncertain. The CDR3 covers 13 residues. The germline V gene encodes CDR1 SEHNR and CDR2 FQNEAQ (reference sequence). V shed 5 bases and J shed 2 bases, with 10 bases lying between them. CDR3 DNA: TGTGCCAGCAGCCCCGAGACTCCCTACGAGCAGTACTTC. Translation gives CASSPETPYEQYF.

This sequence joins TRBV19 and TRBJ2-2; TRBD2 matches 15 bases. The V and J ends lost 9 bases and 6 bases, in that order; junction bases with no gene match: 8. The CDR3 covers 16 residues. Per the germline V gene, CDR1 is LNHDA and CDR2 is SQIVND (reference sequence). The CDR3 DNA reads TGTGCCAGCGGGCGGACTAGCGGGAGGGGGGCCGGGGAGCTGTTTTTT. This sequence encodes CASGRTSGRGAGELFF.

About this clone itself: Other DNA sequences within the sample encode an identical CDR3. The chain uses TRBV5-1 and TRBJ2-7, with 9 positions matching TRBD1. CDR3 size: 14 residues. Trimming cost V 3 bases and J 3 bases; bases outside gene matches: 4. Germline-derived CDR1 and CDR2 are SGHRS and YFSETQ. CDR3 protein: CASSWGQGGYEQYF. The CDR3 bases are TGCGCCAGCAGCTGGGGACAGGGAGGCTACGAGCAGTACTTC.

The chain couples TRBV9 to TRBJ2-1, with 7 bases aligning to TRBD1. Trimming cost V 0 bases and J 9 bases; bases outside gene matches: 6. Germline loops: CDR1 SGDLS, CDR2 YYNGEE. There are 14 residues in the CDR3. The CDR3 loop reads CASSVEGAAGEQFF. Here the CDR3 DNA reads TGTGCCAGCAGCGTAGAGGGGGCGGCGGGTGAGCAGTTCTTC.

The V gene is TRBV6-1, the J gene TRBJ2-7; 10 nucleotides agree with TRBD1. Per germline, CDR1 MNHNS and CDR2 SASEGT. V trimming: 8 bases; J trimming: 7 bases; junction bases outside the gene matches: 2. This CDR3 has 11 residues. This CDR3 is CASGQGGEQYF. CDR3 DNA: TGTGCCAGCGGACAGGGGGGAGAGCAGTACTTC.

The rearrangement uses TRBV6-6 and TRBJ2-7; D is uncertain. Between the trimmed V and J ends, which lost 0 bases and 1 base, there was a span of 10 bases. The germline CDR1 and CDR2 sequences are MNHNY and SVGAGI (reference sequence). The CDR3 length is 15 residues. CDR3 loop: CASSYSISVSYEQYF. In DNA, the CDR3 is TGTGCCAGCAGTTACTCGATCTCAGTATCCTACGAGCAGTACTTC.

The chain carries TRBV27 and TRBJ2-3; D is unresolved. The CDR3 covers 11 residues. Germline V lookup: CDR1 MNHEY, CDR2 SMNVEV (reference sequence). Trimming cost V 4 bases and J 6 bases, with 5 bases left between them. The CDR3 protein is CASSSEDTQYF. The CDR3 bases are TGTGCCAGCAGTTCGGAGGATACGCAGTATTTT.

This chain joins TRBV28 and TRBJ2-7, with 15 bases that match TRBD2. The CDR3 loop spans 15 amino acids. CDR1 is MDHEN, CDR2 SYDVKM, per germline. Trimming at V came to 7 bases and at J to 4 bases, leaving 5 bases not matched to a gene. CDR3 protein: CASTPGLAGGYEQYF. Here the CDR3 DNA reads TGTGCCAGCACCCCGGGACTAGCGGGAGGTTACGAGCAGTACTTC.

This sequence joins TRBV7-2 and TRBJ1-1; maybe TRBD1 (5 bases). Between the trimmed V and J ends, which lost 5 bases and 7 bases, there was a span of 8 bases. This CDR3 contains 11 residues. CDR1 is SGHTA, CDR2 FQGNSA, per germline. This CDR3 is CASSPDSEAFF. In nucleotides, the CDR3 is TGTGCCAGCAGCCCCGACAGTGAAGCTTTCTTT.

The chain joins TRBV11-2 to TRBJ2-4, with D possibly being TRBD1 (5 bases). V was cut by 1 base and J by 7 bases, with 11 bases left in between. The CDR3 has 14 amino acids. The germline CDR1 and CDR2 sequences are SGHAT and FQNNGV. For the CDR3, the DNA is TGTGCCAGCAGCTTAGGGACATATTCCAACATTCAGTACTTC. Its protein is CASSLGTYSNIQYF.

The chain recombines TRBV15 with TRBJ2-1; the D is unclear. CDR3 length: 13 amino acids. Germline CDR1 is LNHNV and CDR2 is YYDKDF (reference sequence). The V gene lost 7 bases and the J gene lost 6 bases, with 13 bases spanning the gap. The CDR3 DNA is TGTGCCACCAAGCCGAGTGACCGCAATGAGCAGTTCTTC. Translation gives CATKPSDRNEQFF.

The V and J genes are TRBV13 and TRBJ1-1; D is undetermined. The CDR3 contains 13 residues. Between the trimmed V and J ends, which lost 0 bases and 5 bases, there was a span of 7 bases. Germline loops: CDR1 PRHDT, CDR2 FYEKMQ (reference sequence). The CDR3 here is CASSLGAGTEAFF. CDR3 coding DNA: TGTGCCAGCAGCTTAGGTGCAGGAACTGAAGCTTTCTTT. The full variable domain, its missing parts supplied by reference TRBV13 and TRBJ1-1, is AAGVIQSPRHLIKEKRETATLKCYPIPRHDTVYWYQQGPGQDPQFLISFYEKMQSDKGSIPDRFSAQQFSDYHSELNMSSLELGDSALYFCASSLGAGTEAFFGQGTRLTVV.

This clone was seen just once. The same CDR3 is also encoded by other DNA sequences in this sample. V gene TRBV28 combines with J gene TRBJ2-1, with 9 bases matching TRBD2. CDR1 and CDR2 from the germline V gene are MDHEN and SYDVKM. The CDR3 has 14 amino acids. V shed 4 bases and J 4 bases; nucleotides not matched to a gene: 2. In nucleotides, the CDR3 is TGTGCCAGCAGTTCCCTAGCGGGATACAATGAGCAGTTCTTC. Amino acid sequence: CASSSLAGYNEQFF.

V and J are TRBV5-4 and TRBJ1-6; D not certain. CDR3 length: 13 residues. Trimming shortened V by 5 bases and J by 9 bases, and 12 bases separated the two germline ends. Germline V gives CDR1 SGHNT, CDR2 YYREEE (reference sequence). CDR3 protein: CASREHPISPLHF. The CDR3 DNA reads as TGTGCCAGCAGGGAACATCCCATTTCACCCCTCCACTTT. The variable domain in full, with the rest retrieved from reference TRBV5-4 and TRBJ1-6, is ETGVTQSPTHLIKTRGQQVTLRCSSQSGHNTVSWYQQALGQGPQFIFQYYREEENGRGNFPPRFSGLQFPNYSSELNVNALELDDSALYLCASREHPISPLHFGNGTRLTVT.

The J gene is TRBJ1-5, the V gene TRBV4-1, with D maybe TRBD1 (6 bases). The CDR3 totals 16 residues. V gave up 3 bases and J gave up 4 bases, with 16 bases separating them. The germline V gene has CDR1 MGHRA and CDR2 YSYEKL. The CDR3 protein is CASSQAQGIWNQPQHF. The CDR3 DNA is TGCGCCAGCAGCCAGGCCCAGGGGATCTGGAATCAGCCCCAGCATTTT.

Worth noting for this clone: The junction differs from germline at one of its ends, possibly a read error. This sample also contains other DNA sequences that code for the same CDR3. The chain joins TRBV27 to TRBJ1-4; D is possibly TRBD1 (5 bases). CDR1 is MNHEY, CDR2 SMNVEV, per germline (reference sequence). The CDR3 loop spans 15 amino acids. The CDR3 coding sequence is TGTGCCAGCAGCCAAATGAACAGGTTAGGGGAAAAGCTGTTTTTT. It specifies CASSQMNRLGEKLFF.

The V and J genes are TRBV6-5 and TRBJ1-1; D call uncertain. Germline CDR1 is MNHEY and CDR2 is SVGAGI. V dropped 7 bases and J dropped 1 base, with 13 bases sitting between them. CDR3 length: 14 amino acids. The CDR3 loop reads CASTVREENTEAFF. The CDR3 DNA is TGTGCCAGCACTGTCCGGGAGGAGAACACTGAAGCTTTCTTT.

In regard to this clone: A junction boundary mismatches the germline segment, possibly from a read error. The chain links TRBV28 to TRBJ1-6, with TRBD1 matching 10 bases. Germline values: CDR1 MDHEN, CDR2 SYDVKM. The CDR3 contains 12 residues. The CDR3 region has the DNA TGTGCCAGCAGTTCCAATGACAGGGGGCTTGCCTTT. Translation: CASSSNDRGLAF.

This rearrangement joins TRBV19 to TRBJ1-1; D remains unclear. There are 15 residues in the CDR3. Trimming left V 5 bases short and J 3 bases short, with 16 bases between. Germline V gives CDR1 LNHDA, CDR2 SQIVND (reference sequence). CDR3 amino acids: CASSLFFVGHTEAFF. CDR3 nucleotides: TGTGCCAGTAGTTTGTTTTTTGTGGGTCACACTGAAGCTTTCTTT.

The chain carries TRBV9 and TRBJ2-1, with 9 bases that match TRBD2. The V gene's germline CDR1 is SGDLS and CDR2 YYNGEE. This CDR3 has 16 residues. The ends lost 0 bases at V and 8 bases at J; junction bases unmatched: 9. The CDR3 region has the DNA TGTGCCAGCAGCGTAGCAAATAGCGGGAGTATGGATGAGCAGTTCTTC. Its protein product is CASSVANSGSMDEQFF.